This TCR beta chain originates from a study of spatial heterogeneity in lung cancer. This clonotype was seen many times. Its target is unknown. Time point specified: sample taken at primary tumor resection. With 6 bases removed from V and 3 bases from J, the gap between germline ends came to 18 bases. CDR1 and CDR2 from the germline V gene are PRHDT and FYEKMQ (reference sequence). The CDR3 extends over 15 amino acids. TCRdb ran MiXCR on the 5' RACE reads and lists one entry per CDR3 protein. This table has over 3,500 distinct CDR3 sequences, around 7.9% appearing once. Whole-study findings and limits: In tumors, expanded intratumoral alpha and beta TCR counts tracked mutation counts.

The source is a male donor with early-stage non-small cell lung cancer. Sample: lung tumor tissue, taken at surgery. The rearrangement links TRBV13 to TRBJ2-7, with D possibly being TRBD1 (7 bases). CDR3 protein: CASRPRGAGDYEQYF. The CDR3, as DNA: TGTGCCAGCAGACCCAGGGGGGCCGGGGACTACGAGCAGTACTTC.